The 20 T cell receptor beta chains below come from one sample, sequenced in a study of memory CD4+ T cells and cytomegalovirus serostatus. Libraries were prepared by immunoSEQ multiplex PCR; TCRdb keeps only in-frame clonotypes and omits some of them. The sample carries 50,000 to 65,000 clones, around three quarters recorded once. Single viable CD3+CD4+CD8-CD45RO+ cells were sorted as the memory CD4+ T cells. Sequenced: memory CD4+ T cells from blood. The receptor source for this set is an adult in good health and CMV-seropositive.

The genes are TRBV10-3 and TRBJ1-2; unclear D gene. CDR3 length: 14 amino acids. Trimming cost V 4 bases and J 8 bases, with 17 bases left between them. Germline V gene data show CDR1 as ENHRY and CDR2 as SYGVKD. CDR3 sequence (DNA): TGTGCCATCAGTGCGAGGGAGGGATGGAAGGGCTACACCTTC. It encodes CAISAREGWKGYTF.

The chain couples TRBV7-8 to TRBJ2-7, with D perhaps matching TRBD2 (6 bases). There are 19 residues in the CDR3. V gave up 0 bases and J gave up 2 bases, with 23 bases separating them. Germline lookup yields CDR1 SGHVS and CDR2 FQNEAQ. The CDR3 DNA is TGTGCCAGCAGCTTAGCGTCGATCTATCAAGGAGGGGCGGCCTACGAGCAGTACTTC. Amino acids: CASSLASIYQGGAAYEQYF.

The V call is TRBV6-4, the J call TRBJ1-4; D may be TRBD1 (5 bases). The V and J ends lost 3 bases and 7 bases respectively, with 9 bases between them. CDR3 length: 13 amino acids. Germline V CDR1 and CDR2: MRHNA, SNTAGT. The CDR3, as DNA: TGTGCCAGCAGTGAACAGGAGGGTGAAAAACTGTTTTTT. Protein sequence: CASSEQEGEKLFF.

This rearrangement joins TRBV5-4 to TRBJ1-3; no definite D call. CDR1 is SGHNT, CDR2 YYREEE, per germline (reference sequence). The CDR3 spans 17 residues. V lost 0 bases and J 1 base, leaving 14 bases between the germline ends. The CDR3 sequence: CASSLGTTGPSGNTIYF. DNA of the CDR3: TGTGCCAGCAGCTTGGGAACGACCGGTCCTTCTGGAAACACCATATATTTT.

V is TRBV2 and J is TRBJ1-1; 7 nucleotides match TRBD1. The CDR3 contains 12 residues. Losses at the gene ends were 7 bases for V and 6 bases for J; bases not matched to a gene: 5. The germline V gene encodes CDR1 SNHLY and CDR2 FYNNEI. In nucleotides, the CDR3 is TGTGCCAGCAAAGGGGGCATCGCTGAAGCTTTCTTT. Translating gives CASKGGIAEAFF. The whole variable domain, remainder taken from reference TRBV2 and TRBJ1-1, is EPEVTQTPSHQVTQMGQEVILRCVPISNHLYFYWYRQILGQKVEFLVSFYNNEISEKSEIFDDQFSVERPDGSNFTLKIRSTKLEDSAMYFCASKGGIAEAFFGQGTRLTVV.

The J gene is TRBJ2-3, the V gene TRBV28; 8 bases align to TRBD1. Germline CDR1 and CDR2: MDHEN and SYDVKM. The length of the CDR3 is 17 residues. The J segment lost 4 bases and the V segment lost 9 bases, leaving 18 bases of the junction unmatched. The CDR3 DNA follows: TGTGCCAGTTACTCCCGGGACAGGTCTTTTGGCCCAGATACGCAGTATTTT. Its protein is CASYSRDRSFGPDTQYF.

The rearrangement joins TRBV28 to TRBJ2-2; unclear D gene. V lost 3 bases, J lost 9 bases, and 5 bases lay in between. This CDR3 has 11 residues. Germline V gives CDR1 MDHEN, CDR2 SYDVKM. In DNA form, the CDR3 reads TGTGCCAGCAGTTTGACCAGGGAGCTGTTTTTT. Translated, it gives CASSLTRELFF.

The chain couples TRBV1 to TRBJ2-7; the DNA was not used to check the table's D call, TRBD2. TRBV1 is reported as a pseudogene. This CDR3 has 14 residues. CDR3: CTSSQDFRVYEQYV. CDR3 in DNA: TGCACCAGCAGCCAAGATTTCCGGGTCTACGAGCAGTACGTC.

There are a few counts of this clone. The chain is built from TRBV6-5 and TRBJ2-7; D could derive from TRBD1 or TRBD2 (6 bases each). The CDR3 sequence is 16 residues long. From germline, CDR1 is MNHEY and CDR2 SVGAGI. The ends were cut back, 0 bases at V and 2 bases at J, with 14 bases in the middle. CDR3 sequence reads: CASSYSSGGQPYEQYF. CDR3 sequence (DNA): TGTGCCAGCAGTTACTCGAGTGGGGGGCAGCCCTACGAGCAGTACTTC.

This chain connects TRBV7-9 to TRBJ2-1; 7 bases are a match to TRBD2. The J segment lost 0 bases and the V segment lost 0 bases, leaving 2 bases of the junction unmatched. Germline CDR1 and CDR2: SEHNR and FQNEAQ (reference sequence). This CDR3 is 16 amino acids long. The CDR3 coding sequence is TGTGCCAGCAGCTTAGCAGGACTAGTCTCCTACAATGAGCAGTTCTTC. Translation gives CASSLAGLVSYNEQFF.

The CDR3 DNA sequence: TGCGCCAGCAGCACCTTAGCGGGAGCGGGCAATGAGCAGTTCTTC. Translating it yields CASSTLAGAGNEQFF. V gene TRBV5-1 combines with J gene TRBJ2-1; TRBD2 matches at 9 bases. After removal of 4 bases from V and 6 bases from J, the junction contained 8 bases not matched to a gene. CDR3 length: 15 residues. Germline V gene sequence: CDR1 SGHRS, CDR2 YFSETQ.

This sequence joins TRBV15 and TRBJ2-2; D is unclear. The germline V and J ends were trimmed by 6 bases and 6 bases, with 8 bases remaining between them. The CDR3 has 12 amino acids. Germline V CDR1 and CDR2: LNHNV, YYDKDF (reference sequence). The DNA of the CDR3 is TGTGCCACCAGTAGCAATTCCGGGGAGCTGTTTTTT. Residues: CATSSNSGELFF.

This clone was found once. The V and J genes are TRBV7-2 and TRBJ2-1, with TRBD2 matching 10 bases. This CDR3 contains 16 residues. Germline CDR1 is SGHTA and CDR2 is FQGNSA. Germline trimming cut 0 bases from V and 9 bases from J; bases unmatched to any gene: 8. The chain's CDR3 is CASSLAPSGSGGEQFF. Here the CDR3 DNA reads TGTGCCAGCAGCTTAGCTCCTAGCGGGAGTGGCGGTGAGCAGTTCTTC.

This clone was seen only a few times. The rearrangement links TRBV19 to TRBJ1-5, with 10 nucleotides matching TRBD1. The CDR3 extends over 16 amino acids. The germline V gene encodes CDR1 LNHDA and CDR2 SQIVND (reference sequence). With 2 bases clipped from V and 7 bases from J, the junction kept 8 bases outside the gene matches. In nucleotides, the CDR3 is TGTGCCAGTAGTATACCTACGACAGGGGGCCAGCAGCCCCAGCATTTT. As protein: CASSIPTTGGQQPQHF.

The chain links TRBV19 to TRBJ1-2, with D unclear. There are 14 residues in the CDR3. V lost 7 bases, J lost 1 base, and 13 bases lay in between. From germline, CDR1 is LNHDA and CDR2 SQIVND (reference sequence). The CDR3 DNA is TGTGCCAGTAACGTCGGCGTGGTTAACTATGGCTACACCTTC. It encodes CASNVGVVNYGYTF.

The chain employs TRBV9 and TRBJ2-2; 7 bases line up with TRBD2. Per the germline V gene, CDR1 is SGDLS and CDR2 is YYNGEE. The CDR3 is 16 amino acids. V trimming: 3 bases; J trimming: 7 bases; junction bases outside the gene matches: 12. For the CDR3, the DNA is TGTGCCAGCAGCGCCGCTCTAAGCGGGACGGTCGGGGAGCTGTTTTTT. It codes for CASSAALSGTVGELFF.

The genes are TRBV6-1 and TRBJ1-6, with D possibly matching TRBD1 (5 bases). Between the trimmed V and J ends, which lost 5 bases and 19 bases, there was a span of 21 bases. The CDR3 totals 13 residues. The germline V gene encodes CDR1 MNHNS and CDR2 SASEGT. Written as DNA, the CDR3 is TGTGCCAGCAGTCTGACAGAAGGAGAGAACCCACACTTT. The encoded protein is CASSLTEGENPHF.

This chain connects TRBV6-1 to TRBJ2-7; either TRBD1 or TRBD2 may supply D (6 bases each). CDR3 length: 14 residues. Germline lookup yields CDR1 MNHNS and CDR2 SASEGT. The V end lost 8 bases, the J end lost 5 bases, and 19 bases lay between the germline ends. CDR3 DNA: TGTGCCAGCGACGAGGGGGGCGCGCCCCACGAGCAGTACGTC. This encodes CASDEGGAPHEQYV.

In its sample, this clone was seen a few times. The chain employs TRBV29-1 and TRBJ2-4; D is ambiguous. CDR1 is SQVTM, CDR2 ANQGSEA, per germline. This CDR3 contains 15 residues. Trimming stripped 7 bases from V and 0 bases from J, with 16 bases between. Here the CDR3 DNA reads TGCAGCGCCGCCCCTGGACCGATAGCCAAAAACATTCAGTACTTC. Translating it yields CSAAPGPIAKNIQYF.

In the case of this clone: In the same sample, other DNA sequences code for this CDR3. The chain couples TRBV29-1 to TRBJ1-2; perhaps TRBD1 as D (6 bases). The CDR3 has 14 amino acids. Germline assignment: CDR1 SQVTM and CDR2 ANQGSEA. The V end was cut by 6 bases, the J end by 2 bases, with 16 bases between. As DNA, the CDR3 is TGCAGCGTCGTGGGCAGGGGAATGAACTATGGCTACACCTTC. Amino acids: CSVVGRGMNYGYTF.